The clone carrying this TCR beta chain has more than one count but fewer than ten. The target antigen is unknown. These data belong to a study of Tregs in tolerant kidney transplant recipients. Study-wide context: Sorting of CD4+CD25+CD127- cells followed approximately 3-day belatacept mixed lymphocyte reactions, sometimes with roughly five-day graft donor restimulation. Antibodies separated recipient from donor cells.

Sequenced by immunoSEQ multiplex PCR; TCRdb stores in-frame clones only, minus some. The table lists about 31,000 clones, 82% of them singletons. Study outcomes and limitations: Biological reproducibility was not directly addressed, but technical replication error appeared minimal. Expanding Tregs on activated donor B cells appeared to best identify donor-specific TCRbeta clones.

The sequence came from a human donor in good health. The sequenced sample was Tregs from blood cultured with allogeneic cells.

The CDR3 sequence is CASSLVGILSPPTKNLWPQHF. The CDR3 DNA reads TGTGCCAGCAGCTTAGTGGGCATTTTAAGTCCCCCTACTAAGAATCTTTGGCCCCAGCATTTT. This chain links TRBV7-4 with TRBJ1-5; no clear D gene. The ends were cut back, 1 base at V and 9 bases at J, with 34 bases in the middle. CDR3 size: 21 residues. Germline V lookup: CDR1 SGHVT, CDR2 SQSDAQ.